The 13 T cell receptor beta chains below all came from one sample that was sequenced in a study of graft-versus-host responses after intestinal transplantation. No antigens are known for them. Profiling relied on immunoSEQ multiplex PCR, and the TCRdb table lists in-frame clones only, not all of them. The sample lists fewer than 50,000 clones, roughly 84% seen once, with about 0.42% in the top ten. This specimen was unstimulated CD4+ T cells sorted from spleen or lymph node cells, taken before transplant. All receptors come from a human donor who was the organ donor for an intestinal transplant.

The chain links TRBV9 to TRBJ1-1; no clear D gene. Trimming took 2 bases from V and 0 from J, leaving 14 bases between them. Germline loops: CDR1 SGDLS, CDR2 YYNGEE. The CDR3 has 16 residues. CDR3 protein: CASSVPPDTLNTEAFF. For the CDR3, the DNA is TGTGCCAGCAGCGTCCCCCCCGACACGTTGAACACTGAAGCTTTCTTT.

The rearrangement joins TRBV6-5 to TRBJ1-1; 7 bases match TRBD1. The V and J ends lost 5 bases and 1 base, in that order; junction bases with no gene match: 1. This CDR3 contains 13 residues. Looked up from germline, CDR1 is MNHEY and CDR2 is SVGAGI. This CDR3 is CASSRQGNTEAFF. The CDR3 coding sequence is TGTGCCAGCAGTCGACAGGGGAACACTGAAGCTTTCTTT.

Concerning this clone: Other nucleotide sequences in the sample specify the same CDR3. This rearrangement joins TRBV7-2 to TRBJ2-7; D gene uncertain. This CDR3 is 12 amino acids long. V was trimmed by 5 bases and J by 3 bases, leaving 8 bases between them. In germline, CDR1 is SGHTA, CDR2 FQGNSA. This chain's CDR3 is CASSPSSYEQYF. For the CDR3, the DNA is TGTGCCAGCAGCCCCAGCAGCTACGAGCAGTACTTC.

The V call is TRBV10-3, the J call TRBJ1-1; 11 nucleotides agree with TRBD1. CDR1 is ENHRY and CDR2 is SYGVKD in the germline V gene. This CDR3 contains 15 residues. J lost 5 bases, V lost 4 bases, and 6 bases had no gene match. This chain's CDR3 is CAISGSDRGHTEAFF. The DNA of the CDR3 is TGTGCCATCAGTGGTTCGGACAGGGGGCATACTGAAGCTTTCTTT.

The V gene is TRBV7-2, the J gene TRBJ1-4; D is undetermined. CDR1 and CDR2 (germline): SGHTA, FQGNSA. The length of the CDR3 is 15 residues. Deletions cut 5 bases from V and 1 base from J, with 11 bases between. The CDR3 loop is CASSGGRGTNEKLFF. CDR3 in DNA: TGTGCCAGCAGCGGAGGGAGAGGAACTAATGAAAAACTGTTTTTT. Based on the CDR3 plus reference TRBV7-2 and TRBJ1-4, the full variable domain is GAGVSQSPSNKVTEKGKDVELRCDPISGHTALYWYRQSLGQGLEFLIYFQGNSAPDKSGLPSDRFSAERTGGSVSTLTIQRTQQEDSAVYLCASSGGRGTNEKLFFGSGTQLSVL.

This chain uses TRBV6-5 with TRBJ1-2; the D gene is possibly TRBD1 (5 bases). Per germline, CDR1 MNHEY and CDR2 SVGAGI. The CDR3 spans 13 residues. Trimming took 5 bases from V and 5 from J, leaving 12 bases between them. The chain's CDR3 is CASSPGRAYGYTF. CDR3 nucleotide sequence: TGTGCCAGCAGTCCGGGACGGGCTTATGGCTACACCTTC.

The chain links TRBV9 to TRBJ2-7, with 10 bases fitting TRBD1. J was trimmed by 4 bases and V by 0 bases; bases with no gene match: 4. Germline V gene lookup returns CDR1 SGDLS and CDR2 YYNGEE. This CDR3 has 15 amino acids. CDR3 sequence reads: CASSVGGTGVYEQYF. CDR3 nucleotides: TGTGCCAGCAGCGTAGGCGGGACAGGGGTGTACGAGCAGTACTTC.

This sequence joins TRBV7-2 and TRBJ2-3, with 16 bases lining up with TRBD2. J gave up 4 bases and V 0 bases, and 1 base lay outside the gene matches. Germline CDR1 SGHTA, CDR2 FQGNSA. The CDR3 length is 17 residues. The CDR3 is CASSLAGTSGGADTQYF. In nucleotides, the CDR3 is TGTGCCAGCAGCTTAGCCGGGACTAGCGGGGGGGCAGATACGCAGTATTTT.

This chain links TRBV10-1 with TRBJ1-1; TRBD1 matches 9 bases. Germline V lookup: CDR1 WNHNN, CDR2 SYGVQD (reference sequence). The V and J ends lost 6 bases and 4 bases, in that order; junction bases with no gene match: 0. This CDR3 has 12 residues. In DNA form, the CDR3 reads TGCGCCAGCAGGGACAGGGGCACTGAAGCTTTCTTT. It yields the protein CASRDRGTEAFF.

The chain has TRBV7-2 and TRBJ2-3; TRBD2 agrees at 8 bases. The CDR3 is made up of 15 amino acids. Germline assignment: CDR1 SGHTA and CDR2 FQGNSA. The junction had 7 bases not matched to a gene; V was cut back by 2 bases and J by 6 bases. The CDR3 is CASSLTVAGTDTQYF. CDR3 DNA: TGTGCCAGCAGCTTAACGGTAGCGGGAACGGATACGCAGTATTTT.

The chain carries TRBV30 and TRBJ1-2, with D possibly being TRBD1 (5 bases). Germline CDR1 and CDR2: GTSNPN and SVGIG (reference sequence). The germline V and J ends were trimmed by 3 bases and 7 bases, with 15 bases remaining between them. The CDR3 loop spans 13 amino acids. CDR3 nucleotides: TGTGCCTGGAGCTCCGACAGAAGAAGTGGCTACACCTTC. Residues: CAWSSDRRSGYTF.

This clone was observed once. The V call is TRBV19, the J call TRBJ2-7; tentatively, D is TRBD2 (5 bases). The CDR3 is made up of 15 amino acids. CDR1 and CDR2 (germline): LNHDA, SQIVND (reference sequence). V was clipped by 6 bases and J by 2 bases, with 17 bases between them. CDR3 region: CASREVGEGAYEQYF. The CDR3 coding sequence is TGTGCCAGTAGAGAGGTGGGAGAGGGAGCCTACGAGCAGTACTTC.

This chain joins TRBV7-9 and TRBJ2-2; D possibly corresponds to TRBD1 (6 bases). Germline CDR1 and CDR2: SEHNR and FQNEAQ (reference sequence). The length of the CDR3 is 14 residues. Trimming cost V 2 bases and J 4 bases, with 8 bases left between them. The CDR3 spells CASSLSRGTGELFF. The DNA for the CDR3 is TGTGCCAGCAGCTTAAGCAGGGGCACCGGGGAGCTGTTTTTT.